Following are 8 T cell receptor beta chains from one sample sequenced in a study of blood T cell repertoires in COVID-19. Assay used: immunoSEQ multiplex PCR; TCRdb lists only in-frame clones, some missing. This sample has roughly 120,000 clones, with 65% to 85% found just once. Sample: peripheral blood. These receptors all stem from a man between 45 and 60 years old with acute or convalescent COVID-19.

The rearrangement links TRBV5-1 to TRBJ2-3, with 8 bases that match TRBD2. CDR3 length equals 15 residues. The junction had 2 bases not matched to a gene; V was cut back by 0 bases and J by 2 bases. CDR1 and CDR2 (germline): SGHRS, YFSETQ. CDR3: CASSLGSGDTDTQYF. The CDR3 coding sequence is TGCGCCAGCAGCTTGGGTAGCGGGGACACAGATACGCAGTATTTT.

This clone was seen a handful of times. V gene TRBV6-5 combines with J gene TRBJ1-5; D is possibly TRBD1 (5 bases). Germline values: CDR1 MNHEY, CDR2 SVGAGI. V was shortened by 5 bases and J by 6 bases, with 11 bases between the two germline ends. The CDR3 covers 13 residues. The CDR3 nucleotides are TGTGCCAGCAGTAACGCGGGGGTTCAGCCCCAGCATTTT. Protein product: CASSNAGVQPQHF.

This clone was detected once. CDR3 in DNA: TGTGCCAGCAGCCCGAGCGGGCACGTTAGCTCTGGGGCCAACGTCCTGACTTTC. This sequence encodes CASSPSGHVSSGANVLTF. This rearrangement joins TRBV7-3 to TRBJ2-6, with D perhaps TRBD2 (6 bases). In germline, CDR1 is SGHTA, CDR2 FQGTGA. The V end was cut by 5 bases, the J end by 0 bases, with 17 bases between. There are 18 residues in the CDR3.

This chain joins TRBV28 and TRBJ2-4; 10 nucleotides agree with TRBD2. Losses at the gene ends were 6 bases for V and 1 base for J; bases not matched to a gene: 6. The CDR3 is made up of 16 amino acids. Looked up from germline, CDR1 is MDHEN and CDR2 is SYDVKM. Here the CDR3 DNA reads TGTGCCAGCAGATTAAGCGGGGGGGCGGCCAAAAACATTCAGTACTTC. Translation: CASRLSGGAAKNIQYF.

The chain links TRBV10-3 to TRBJ1-2; D unresolved. Germline CDR1 and CDR2: ENHRY and SYGVKD. V was clipped by 0 bases and J by 4 bases, with 9 bases between them. The CDR3 is 14 amino acids. Here the CDR3 DNA reads TGTGCCATCAGTGAGTCTGGAGTTTCCTATGGCTACACCTTC. Amino acids: CAISESGVSYGYTF.

The genes are TRBV28 and TRBJ2-3, with D tentatively TRBD1 (6 bases). The CDR3 is 13 amino acids. Germline V CDR1 and CDR2: MDHEN, SYDVKM. Trimming removed 6 bases at V and 1 base at J, with 8 bases between. The CDR3 nucleotides read TGTGCCAGCAGGTGGACAGGCACAGATACGCAGTATTTT. Translating gives CASRWTGTDTQYF.

The CDR3 DNA sequence: TGTGCCAGCAGTGAGGACAGGGAGGGGAGTCAGCCCCAGCATTTT. It is translated as CASSEDREGSQPQHF. The rearrangement uses TRBV2 and TRBJ1-5, with 8 bases matching TRBD1. Germline values: CDR1 SNHLY, CDR2 FYNNEI. The CDR3 is 15 amino acids. Germline trimming cut 3 bases from V and 6 bases from J; bases unmatched to any gene: 7.

The chain carries TRBV5-4 and TRBJ1-2; no definite D call. The length of the CDR3 is 13 residues. Germline values: CDR1 SGHNT, CDR2 YYREEE (reference sequence). V lost 4 bases and J lost 7, with 14 bases in between. The CDR3 reads CASSSKNSGGYTF. The CDR3 coding sequence is TGTGCCAGCAGCAGCAAAAATTCTGGTGGCTACACCTTC.